This T cell receptor (beta chain) comes out of a study of CD8 T cells in ankylosing spondylitis. Libraries for TCR beta were made by quantitative 5'-RACE with molecular barcodes. TCRdb processed the 5' RACE reads anew with MiXCR; each CDR3 protein has one entry. The data hold 200,000 to 300,000 distinct CDR3 sequences, with 8.6% observed a single time. This CDR3 is built from 14 residues. The V gene end was trimmed by 3 bases and the J gene end by 4 bases; junction bases not matched to a gene: 4. Per germline, CDR1 SGHTA and CDR2 FQGNSA. This clonotype was seen only a few times. The TCR originated in a male donor with ankylosing spondylitis or in good health (not recorded which). Input material: blood, either unsorted or a sorted T cell fraction (not recorded which). V and J are TRBV7-2 and TRBJ2-5; TRBD1 agrees at 8 bases. CDR3 protein: CASSFAGGAETQYF. The CDR3 DNA is TGTGCCAGCAGCTTCGCAGGGGGCGCAGAGACCCAGTACTTC.